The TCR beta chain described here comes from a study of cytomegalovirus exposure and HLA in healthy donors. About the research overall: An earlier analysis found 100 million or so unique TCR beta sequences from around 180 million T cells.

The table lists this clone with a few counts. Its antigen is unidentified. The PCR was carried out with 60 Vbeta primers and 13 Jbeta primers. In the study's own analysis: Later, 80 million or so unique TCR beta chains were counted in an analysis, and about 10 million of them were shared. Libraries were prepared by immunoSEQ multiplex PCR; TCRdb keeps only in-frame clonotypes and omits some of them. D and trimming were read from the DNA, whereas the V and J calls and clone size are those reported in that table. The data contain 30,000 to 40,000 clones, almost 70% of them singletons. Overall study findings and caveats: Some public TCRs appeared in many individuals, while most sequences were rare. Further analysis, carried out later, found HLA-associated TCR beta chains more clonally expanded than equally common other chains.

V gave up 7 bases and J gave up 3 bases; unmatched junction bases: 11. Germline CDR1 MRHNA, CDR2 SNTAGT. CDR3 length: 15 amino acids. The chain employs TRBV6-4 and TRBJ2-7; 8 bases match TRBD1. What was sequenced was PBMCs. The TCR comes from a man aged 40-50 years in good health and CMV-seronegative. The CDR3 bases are TGTGCCAGCACCCTCCGGGACAGGCCCTACTACGAGCAGTACTTC. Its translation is CASTLRDRPYYEQYF.